These 17 T cell receptor beta chains came from one sample sequenced in a study of sequential checkpoint blockade in melanoma. Stated treatment: randomized to nivolumab then ipilimumab (arm A) or the reverse (arm B). Data came from immunoSEQ multiplex PCR; TCRdb stores just in-frame clones and leaves some out. The sample holds about 5,300 clones, approximately 78% seen once. Specimen: CD8+ T cells sorted from blood (inferred from file names), collected from a patient given nivolumab and ipilimumab in sequence. The receptor set was obtained from a human donor with melanoma.

The CDR3 DNA reads TGTGCCAGCCGGTGGCAGGCCCAGTCCTATGGCTACACCTTC. The encoded protein is CASRWQAQSYGYTF. V and J are TRBV27 and TRBJ1-2; D call uncertain. Trimming removed 8 bases from V and 4 bases from J, with 17 bases in between. Germline V CDR1 and CDR2: MNHEY, SMNVEV (reference sequence). The CDR3 is made up of 14 amino acids.

The chain uses TRBV20-1 and TRBJ2-5; D remains ambiguous. The germline V gene has CDR1 DFQATT and CDR2 SNEGSKA (reference sequence). Trimming took off 6 bases at V and 2 bases at J, with 4 bases between the two ends. The CDR3 is 10 residues long. The CDR3 region is CSALQETQYF. CDR3 coding DNA: TGCAGTGCCTTACAAGAGACCCAGTACTTC.

The chain has TRBV19 and TRBJ2-5; 11 nucleotides match TRBD2. Germline assignment: CDR1 LNHDA and CDR2 SQIVND (reference sequence). Trimming cost V 4 bases and J 5 bases; bases outside gene matches: 9. The CDR3 consists of 16 residues. The CDR3: CASSTPFSGGAETQYF. In DNA, the CDR3 is TGTGCCAGTAGTACCCCGTTTAGCGGGGGGGCGGAGACCCAGTACTTC.

The chain employs TRBV9 and TRBJ2-1; TRBD2 matches 7 bases. The length of the CDR3 is 12 residues. In germline, CDR1 is SGDLS, CDR2 YYNGEE. The V and J ends lost 3 bases and 9 bases, in that order; junction bases with no gene match: 3. The CDR3 here is CASSGTSIEQFF. For the CDR3, the DNA is TGTGCCAGCAGCGGGACTAGTATTGAGCAGTTCTTC. Using reference TRBV9 and TRBJ2-1 for the parts outside the CDR3, the full variable domain is DSGVTQTPKHLITATGQRVTLRCSPRSGDLSVYWYQQSLDQGLQFLIQYYNGEERAKGNILERFSAQQFPDLHSELNLSSLELGDSALYFCASSGTSIEQFFGPGTRLTVL.

This chain uses TRBV18 with TRBJ1-3, with 10 bases lining up with TRBD1. Germline lookup yields CDR1 KGHSH and CDR2 LQKENI. The CDR3 length is 16 residues. Trimming took 7 bases from V and 0 from J; bases not matched to a gene: 6. The CDR3: CASYDRGQSSGNTIYF. CDR3 nucleotide sequence: TGTGCCAGCTACGACAGGGGGCAGTCCTCTGGAAACACCATATATTTT.

The CDR3 sequence: CASRYPSGEFYNEQFF. CDR3 DNA sequence: TGTGCCAGCAGATATCCTAGCGGGGAGTTCTACAATGAGCAGTTCTTC. V gene TRBV28 combines with J gene TRBJ2-1, with TRBD2 matching 9 bases. Losses at the gene ends were 6 bases for V and 3 bases for J; bases not matched to a gene: 9. The CDR3 runs to 16 residues. CDR1 MDHEN and CDR2 SYDVKM come from the germline V gene.

The chain uses TRBV7-2 and TRBJ1-1; 8 positions match TRBD1. V shed 4 bases and J 0 bases; nucleotides not matched to a gene: 4. The CDR3 spans 15 residues. Germline CDR1 and CDR2: SGHTA and FQGNSA. CDR3 amino acids: CASSWGTGMNTEAFF. The CDR3 nucleotides read TGTGCCAGCAGCTGGGGGACAGGCATGAACACTGAAGCTTTCTTT.

The chain recombines TRBV25-1 with TRBJ1-2; D call uncertain. The ends were cut back, 5 bases at V and 5 bases at J, with 12 bases in the middle. This CDR3 has 13 residues. Germline CDR1 and CDR2: MGHDK and SYGVNS. This CDR3 reads CASSNRGEYGYTF. DNA for the CDR3: TGTGCCAGCAGTAATCGTGGAGAGTATGGCTACACCTTC.

J is TRBJ2-5 and V is TRBV29-1; TRBD2 agrees at 7 bases. The germline gives CDR1 SQVTM, CDR2 ANQGSEA. The CDR3 has 17 amino acids. The V and J ends lost 1 base and 1 base, in that order; junction bases with no gene match: 12. Here the CDR3 reads CSVEASTRDYSQETQYF. DNA of the CDR3: TGCAGCGTTGAAGCTTCGACCCGGGACTACTCCCAAGAGACCCAGTACTTC. The variable domain in full, with the rest retrieved from reference TRBV29-1 and TRBJ2-5, is SAVISQKPSRDICQRGTSLTIQCQVDSQVTMMFWYRQQPGQSLTLIATANQGSEATYESGFVIDKFPISRPNLTFSTLTVSNMSPEDSSIYLCSVEASTRDYSQETQYFGPGTRLLVL.

DNA for the CDR3: TGTGCCAGCAGCTTAGTTAGGGGTGACGGCTACACCTTC. Amino acids: CASSLVRGDGYTF. V and J are TRBV7-9 and TRBJ1-2; D possibly corresponds to TRBD1 (5 bases). V lost 1 base and J 8 bases, leaving 11 bases between the germline ends. CDR3 length: 13 amino acids. CDR1 and CDR2 (germline): SEHNR, FQNEAQ (reference sequence).

V is TRBV27 and J is TRBJ2-7; D not resolved. Trimming removed 4 bases at V and 7 bases at J, with 20 bases between. CDR1 and CDR2 (germline): MNHEY, SMNVEV (reference sequence). The CDR3 length is 15 residues. The CDR3 protein is CASSSRETSPWEQYF. Here the CDR3 DNA reads TGTGCCAGCAGTTCCAGAGAGACATCCCCCTGGGAGCAGTACTTC.

The genes are TRBV7-6 and TRBJ1-2; 8 bases match TRBD1. After removal of 1 base from V and 5 bases from J, the junction contained 9 bases not matched to a gene. The CDR3 consists of 16 residues. Germline V gives CDR1 SGHVS, CDR2 FNYEAQ. The CDR3 nucleotides are TGTGCCAGCAGCTTAGATCCAGGGGGCTTGGGTTATGGCTACACCTTC. As protein: CASSLDPGGLGYGYTF.

The rearrangement links TRBV7-6 to TRBJ2-7; D ambiguous. Germline V gene data show CDR1 as SGHVS and CDR2 as FNYEAQ. Trimming took 2 bases from V and 2 from J, leaving 13 bases between them. This CDR3 contains 15 residues. For the CDR3, the DNA is TGTGCCAGCAGCTTATTTAATACAGTAACCTACGAGCAGTACTTC. It codes for CASSLFNTVTYEQYF.

This clone has more than one count but fewer than ten. The rearrangement uses TRBV28 and TRBJ1-2, with a possible D match to TRBD1 (5 bases). The CDR3 covers 14 residues. CDR1 is MDHEN and CDR2 is SYDVKM in the germline V gene. V dropped 3 bases and J dropped 7 bases, with 15 bases sitting between them. The chain's CDR3 is CASSFPDILLGYTF. The CDR3 DNA sequence: TGTGCCAGCAGTTTCCCGGACATTCTCCTTGGCTACACCTTC.

The chain joins TRBV29-1 to TRBJ1-6; D not certain. The germline CDR1 and CDR2 sequences are SQVTM and ANQGSEA. The CDR3 sequence is 11 residues long. V gave up 7 bases and J gave up 15 bases, with 16 bases separating them. The CDR3 sequence: CSALEGEGLHF. The CDR3 DNA reads TGCAGCGCTCTGGAGGGTGAAGGCCTCCACTTT.

The J gene is TRBJ2-3, the V gene TRBV5-6, with 13 positions matching TRBD2. The V gene's germline CDR1 is SGHDT and CDR2 YYEEEE. The CDR3 contains 16 residues. J was trimmed by 4 bases and V by 4 bases; bases with no gene match: 6. This CDR3 is CASSVTSGGSSDTQYF. The CDR3, as DNA: TGTGCCAGCAGCGTGACTAGCGGGGGGAGTTCAGATACGCAGTATTTT.

This clone has only one observation. CDR3 loop: CASMAGNYGYTF. As DNA, the CDR3 is TGTGCCAGCATGGCGGGAAACTATGGCTACACCTTC. This sequence joins TRBV2 and TRBJ1-2, with D hard to call. V was cut by 7 bases and J by 2 bases, with 8 bases left in between. Looked up from germline, CDR1 is SNHLY and CDR2 is FYNNEI. The CDR3 is 12 residues long.